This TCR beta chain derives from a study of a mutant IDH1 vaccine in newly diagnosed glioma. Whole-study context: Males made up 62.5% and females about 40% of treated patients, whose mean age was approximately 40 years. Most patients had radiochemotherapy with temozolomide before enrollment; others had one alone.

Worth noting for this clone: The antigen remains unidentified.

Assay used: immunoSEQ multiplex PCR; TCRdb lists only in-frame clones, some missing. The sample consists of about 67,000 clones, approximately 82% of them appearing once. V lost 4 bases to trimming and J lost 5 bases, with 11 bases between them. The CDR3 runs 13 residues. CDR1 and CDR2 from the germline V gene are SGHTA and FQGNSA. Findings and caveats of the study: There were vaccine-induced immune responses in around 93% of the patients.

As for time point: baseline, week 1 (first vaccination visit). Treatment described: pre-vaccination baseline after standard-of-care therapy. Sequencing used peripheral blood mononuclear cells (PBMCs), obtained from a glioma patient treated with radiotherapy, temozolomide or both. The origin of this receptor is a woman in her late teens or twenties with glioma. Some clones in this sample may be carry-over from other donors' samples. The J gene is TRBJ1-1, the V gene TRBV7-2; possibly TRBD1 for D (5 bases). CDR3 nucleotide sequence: TGTGCCAGCAGCTGGACCGGGGGGACTGAAGCTTTCTTT. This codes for CASSWTGGTEAFF.